This T cell receptor beta chain came from a study of radiation and T cells in renal cell carcinoma. Points from the study as a whole: No pretreatment tumor biopsies were available for baseline clonotypes.

Time point specified: blood 2 weeks post-SBRT. The sample's treatment: 15 Gy SBRT to primary tumor, nephrectomy 4 weeks later. A single count supports this clone. Its antigen is undetermined. Produced via immunoSEQ multiplex PCR; TCRdb's table is partial and in-frame only. The sample lists 70,000 or so clones, more than 75% occurring once. V shed 7 bases and J shed 3 bases, with 10 bases lying between them. Germline assignment: CDR1 MNHEY and CDR2 SVGAGI. The CDR3 totals 12 residues. This sequence was found in a man aged 55 to 69 with renal cell carcinoma. The chain uses TRBV6-5 and TRBJ2-7, with D maybe TRBD2 (5 bases). Sequences were derived from blood, sampled from a patient whose treatment included radiotherapy and nephrectomy. CDR3 in amino acids: CASTDFYYEQYF. The CDR3 nucleotides read TGTGCCAGCACGGACTTCTACTACGAGCAGTACTTC.